Following are 8 T cell receptor beta chains from one sample sequenced in a study of blood T cell repertoires in COVID-19. Some clones are missing from TCRdb's copy, which holds only in-frame ones; the method was immunoSEQ multiplex PCR. Of 130,000 to 150,000 clones in the sample, roughly 87% were seen once. Source material: peripheral blood. Source of these receptors: a woman between 45 and 65 years old with acute or convalescent COVID-19.

V is TRBV6-6 and J is TRBJ2-7; 14 nucleotides line up with TRBD2. The germline CDR1 and CDR2 sequences are MNHNY and SVGAGI (reference sequence). The CDR3 sequence is 15 residues long. V was clipped by 6 bases and J by 0 bases; unmatched bases: 1. Here the CDR3 reads CASRGTSGSSYEQYF. Written as DNA, the CDR3 is TGTGCCAGCAGAGGGACTAGCGGGAGCTCCTACGAGCAGTACTTC.

J is TRBJ2-7 and V is TRBV24-1; TRBD2 agrees at 7 bases. V gave up 4 bases and J gave up 1 base; unmatched junction bases: 9. CDR3 size: 16 residues. Germline V gene data show CDR1 as KGHDR and CDR2 as SFDVKD. The CDR3 DNA reads as TGTGCCACCAGTGAGTGGGACTACTTACAGTCCTACGAGCAGTACTTC. It encodes CATSEWDYLQSYEQYF.

This chain uses TRBV11-3 with TRBJ2-1, with TRBD2 matching over 7 bases. This CDR3 has 15 amino acids. V shed 5 bases, J shed 0 bases, and the junction held 4 bases outside the gene matches. The germline V gene has CDR1 SGHNT and CDR2 YENEEA. CDR3 DNA sequence: TGTGCCAGCAGCCACACTAGCGTCTCCTACAATGAGCAGTTCTTC. Protein: CASSHTSVSYNEQFF.

This sequence joins TRBV19 and TRBJ1-3; 9 nucleotides agree with TRBD1. Germline assignment: CDR1 LNHDA and CDR2 SQIVND (reference sequence). The V gene end was trimmed by 5 bases and the J gene end by 4 bases; junction bases not matched to a gene: 6. The CDR3 loop spans 15 amino acids. The CDR3 protein is CASSEDRGIGNTIYF. CDR3 nucleotide sequence: TGTGCCAGTAGTGAGGACAGGGGAATCGGAAACACCATATATTTT.

The J gene is TRBJ1-2, the V gene TRBV10-3; TRBD1 matches 8 bases. The CDR3 length is 14 residues. Germline CDR1 and CDR2: ENHRY and SYGVKD. J gave up 0 bases and V 7 bases, and 4 bases lay outside the gene matches. The CDR3 reads CAITDRGANYGYTF. The CDR3 DNA reads as TGTGCCATCACCGACAGGGGAGCTAACTATGGCTACACCTTC.

This chain connects TRBV2 to TRBJ1-2; 8 bases are a match to TRBD1. The trim removed 3 bases at V and 6 bases at J, leaving 0 bases unmatched. Germline V gene sequence: CDR1 SNHLY, CDR2 FYNNEI. This CDR3 spans 12 amino acids. This CDR3 is CASSDRGHGYTF. CDR3 DNA sequence: TGTGCCAGCAGTGACAGGGGGCATGGCTACACCTTC.

V gene TRBV10-1 combines with J gene TRBJ1-2, with 8 bases matching TRBD1. CDR3 size: 13 residues. Trimming removed 6 bases from V and 2 bases from J; junction bases left unmatched: 2. Germline V gene lookup returns CDR1 WNHNN and CDR2 SYGVQD (reference sequence). This chain's CDR3 is CASSPGGNYGYTF. The CDR3 nucleotides are TGCGCCAGCAGCCCAGGGGGCAACTATGGCTACACCTTC.

The chain couples TRBV27 to TRBJ2-1; 7 bases are shared with TRBD1. The CDR3 has 13 amino acids. The trim removed 2 bases at V and 6 bases at J, leaving 1 base unmatched. CDR1 and CDR2 from the germline V gene are MNHEY and SMNVEV (reference sequence). DNA for the CDR3: TGTGCCAGCAGTTTAGCAGGGGGCAATGAGCAGTTCTTC. Protein: CASSLAGGNEQFF.